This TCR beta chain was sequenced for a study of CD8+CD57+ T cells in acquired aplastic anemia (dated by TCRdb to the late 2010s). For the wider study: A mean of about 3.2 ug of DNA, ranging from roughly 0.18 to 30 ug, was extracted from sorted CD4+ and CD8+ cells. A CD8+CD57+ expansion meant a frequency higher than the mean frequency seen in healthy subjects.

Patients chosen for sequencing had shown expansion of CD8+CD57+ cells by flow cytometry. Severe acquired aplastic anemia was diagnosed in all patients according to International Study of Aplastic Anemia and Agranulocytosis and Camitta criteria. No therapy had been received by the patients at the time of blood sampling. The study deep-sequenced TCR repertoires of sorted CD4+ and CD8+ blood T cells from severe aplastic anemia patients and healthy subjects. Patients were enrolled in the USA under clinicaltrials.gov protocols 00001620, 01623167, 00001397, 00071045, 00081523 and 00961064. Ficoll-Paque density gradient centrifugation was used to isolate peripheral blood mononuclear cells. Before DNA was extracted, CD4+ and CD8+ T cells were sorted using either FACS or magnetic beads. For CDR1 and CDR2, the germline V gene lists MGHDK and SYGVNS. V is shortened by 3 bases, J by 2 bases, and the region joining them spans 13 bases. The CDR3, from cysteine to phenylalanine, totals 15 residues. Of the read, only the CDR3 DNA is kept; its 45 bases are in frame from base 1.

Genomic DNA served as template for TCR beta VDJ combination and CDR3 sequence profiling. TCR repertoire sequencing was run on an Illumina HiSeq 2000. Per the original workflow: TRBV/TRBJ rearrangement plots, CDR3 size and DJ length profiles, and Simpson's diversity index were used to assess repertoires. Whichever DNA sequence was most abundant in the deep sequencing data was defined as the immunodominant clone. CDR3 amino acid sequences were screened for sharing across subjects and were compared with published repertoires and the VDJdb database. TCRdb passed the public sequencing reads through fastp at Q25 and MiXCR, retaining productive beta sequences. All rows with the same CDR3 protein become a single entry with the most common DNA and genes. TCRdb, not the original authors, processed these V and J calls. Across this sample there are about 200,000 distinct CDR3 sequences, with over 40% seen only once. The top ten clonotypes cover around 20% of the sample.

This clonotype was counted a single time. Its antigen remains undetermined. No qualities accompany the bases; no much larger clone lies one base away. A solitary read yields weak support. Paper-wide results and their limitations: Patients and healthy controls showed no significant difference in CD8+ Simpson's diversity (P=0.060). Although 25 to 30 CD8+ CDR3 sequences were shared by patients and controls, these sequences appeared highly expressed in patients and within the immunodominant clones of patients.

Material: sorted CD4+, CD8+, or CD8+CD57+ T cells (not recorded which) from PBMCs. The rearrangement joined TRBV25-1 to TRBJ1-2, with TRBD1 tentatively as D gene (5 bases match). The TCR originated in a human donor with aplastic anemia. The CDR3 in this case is CASSEGQRANYGYTF. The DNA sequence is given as TGTGCCAGCAGTGAGGGGCAGCGGGCCAACTATGGCTACACCTTC.